This T cell receptor (beta chain) appears in the sequencing data of a study of OX40 agonist ivuxolimab in advanced cancers. The protocol was immunoSEQ multiplex PCR, while the TCRdb copy is restricted to in-frame clones and leaves out a portion. The sample carries tens of thousands of clones, approximately 81% recorded once. The sample here was CD4+ or CD8+ T cells sorted from blood, taken in a trial of the OX40 agonist ivuxolimab. The sequence derives from an adult with an advanced solid tumor such as melanoma, head and neck, liver or kidney cancer.

The CDR3 DNA follows: TGCGCCAGCCCCAGCGGGGGGAAATGTACAGATACGCAGTATTTT. It codes for CASPSGGKCTDTQYF. This chain uses TRBV5-1 with TRBJ2-3; 9 nucleotides line up with TRBD2. The CDR3 extends over 15 amino acids. Losses at the gene ends were 7 bases for V and 3 bases for J; bases not matched to a gene: 9. Looked up from germline, CDR1 is SGHRS and CDR2 is YFSETQ.